This entry features one T cell receptor beta chain sequence. The antigen remains unidentified. This specimen belongs to a study of T cell responses to AZD1222 COVID-19 vaccine. Points from the study as a whole: Vaccination with two AZD1222 doses was followed by a rise in Spike-specific TCR breadth and depth. The donor cohort was predominantly white British with a female majority, and clonal diversity may have been underestimated. Dominant CD4 TCR responses targeted spike regions 160-218 and 743-854.

The assay was immunoSEQ multiplex PCR, and TCRdb's table has in-frame clones only and misses some. Of roughly 150,000 clones in the sample, roughly 88% were seen once. Germline-derived CDR1 and CDR2 are MNHEY and SMNVEV (reference sequence). V lost 4 bases and J 5 bases, leaving 14 bases between the germline ends. The CDR3 consists of 14 residues. Source: peripheral blood, taken 28 days after the second AZD1222 dose. The TCR originated in an adult who received the AZD1222 COVID-19 vaccine. The V gene is TRBV27, the J gene TRBJ1-2, with a possible D match to TRBD1 (6 bases). CDR3 amino acids: CASSSQRTGYGYTF. The CDR3 nucleotides read TGTGCCAGCAGTTCCCAACGTACAGGGTATGGCTACACCTTC.